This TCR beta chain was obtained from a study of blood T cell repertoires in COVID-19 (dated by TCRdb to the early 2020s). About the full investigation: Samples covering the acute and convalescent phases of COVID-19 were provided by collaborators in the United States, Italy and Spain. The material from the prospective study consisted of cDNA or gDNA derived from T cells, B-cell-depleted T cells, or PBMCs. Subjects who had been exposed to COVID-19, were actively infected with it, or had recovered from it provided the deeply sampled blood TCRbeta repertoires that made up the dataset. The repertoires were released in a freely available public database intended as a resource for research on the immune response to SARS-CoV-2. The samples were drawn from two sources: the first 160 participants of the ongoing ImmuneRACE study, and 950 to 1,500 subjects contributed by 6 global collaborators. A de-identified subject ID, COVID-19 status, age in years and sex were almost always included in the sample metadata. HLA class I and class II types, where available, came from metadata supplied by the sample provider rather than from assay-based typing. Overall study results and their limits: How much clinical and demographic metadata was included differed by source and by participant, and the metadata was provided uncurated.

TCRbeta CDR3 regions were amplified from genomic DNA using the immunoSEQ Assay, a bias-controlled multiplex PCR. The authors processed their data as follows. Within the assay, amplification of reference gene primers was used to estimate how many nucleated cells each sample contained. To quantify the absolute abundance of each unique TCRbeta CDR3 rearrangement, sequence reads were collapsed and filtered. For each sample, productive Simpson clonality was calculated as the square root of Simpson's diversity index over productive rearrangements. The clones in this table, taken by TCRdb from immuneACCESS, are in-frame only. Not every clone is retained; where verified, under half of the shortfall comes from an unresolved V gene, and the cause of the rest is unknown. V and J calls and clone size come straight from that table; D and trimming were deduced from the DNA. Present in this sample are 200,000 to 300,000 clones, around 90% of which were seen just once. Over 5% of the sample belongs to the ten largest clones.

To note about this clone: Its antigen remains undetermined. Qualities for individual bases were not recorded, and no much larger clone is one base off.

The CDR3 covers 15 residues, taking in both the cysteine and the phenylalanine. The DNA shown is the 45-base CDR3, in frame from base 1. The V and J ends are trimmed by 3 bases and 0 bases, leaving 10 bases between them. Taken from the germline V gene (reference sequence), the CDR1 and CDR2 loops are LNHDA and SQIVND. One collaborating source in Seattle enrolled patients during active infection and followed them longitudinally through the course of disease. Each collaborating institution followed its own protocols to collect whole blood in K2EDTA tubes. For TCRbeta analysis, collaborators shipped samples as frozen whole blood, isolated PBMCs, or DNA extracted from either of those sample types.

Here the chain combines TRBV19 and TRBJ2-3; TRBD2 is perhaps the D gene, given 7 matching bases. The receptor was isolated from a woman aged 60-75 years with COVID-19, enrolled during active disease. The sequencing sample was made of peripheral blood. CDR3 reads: CASSIGGPSTDTQYF. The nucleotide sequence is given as TGTGCCAGTAGTATCGGGGGGCCTAGCACAGATACGCAGTATTTT. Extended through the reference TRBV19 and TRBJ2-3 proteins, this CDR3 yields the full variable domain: DGGITQSPKYLFRKEGQNVTLSCEQNLNHDAMYWYRQDPGQGLRLIYYSQIVNDFQKGDIAEGYSVSREKKESFPLTVTSAQKNPTAFYLCASSIGGPSTDTQYFGPGTRLTVL.